This record concerns one TCR beta chain sequence. The CDR3 has 14 amino acids. Germline CDR1 is SGHTA and CDR2 is FQGNSA. The V gene lost 3 bases and the J gene lost 6 bases, with 11 bases spanning the gap. The data belong to a study of blood T cell repertoires in COVID-19. The table came from immunoSEQ multiplex PCR; TCRdb's copy has only in-frame clones and leaves some out. The repertoire has 120,000 or so clones, over 85% of them found once; the top ten carry 3.5% to 5%. Patients in Seattle were enrolled during active infection, then followed longitudinally. This chain joins TRBV7-2 and TRBJ2-2; TRBD2 is a possible D gene (5 bases). Sequenced: peripheral blood. The clonotype was recovered from a man aged 60 to 75 with COVID-19, enrolled during active disease. As DNA, the CDR3 is TGTGCCAGCAGCTTCGGAGGCCGTTCCGGGGAGCTGTTTTTT. Its translation: CASSFGGRSGELFF.